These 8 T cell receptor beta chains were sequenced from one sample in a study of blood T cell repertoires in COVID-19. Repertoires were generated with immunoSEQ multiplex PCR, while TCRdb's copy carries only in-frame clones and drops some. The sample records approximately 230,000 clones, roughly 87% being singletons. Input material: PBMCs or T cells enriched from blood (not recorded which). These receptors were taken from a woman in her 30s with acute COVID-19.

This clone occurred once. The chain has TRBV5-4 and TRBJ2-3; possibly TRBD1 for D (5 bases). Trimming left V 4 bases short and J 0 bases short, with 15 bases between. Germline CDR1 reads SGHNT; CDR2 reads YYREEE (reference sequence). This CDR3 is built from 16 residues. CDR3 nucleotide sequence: TGTGCCAGCAGCCCTGGGGCTATTACTAGCACAGATACGCAGTATTTT. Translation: CASSPGAITSTDTQYF.

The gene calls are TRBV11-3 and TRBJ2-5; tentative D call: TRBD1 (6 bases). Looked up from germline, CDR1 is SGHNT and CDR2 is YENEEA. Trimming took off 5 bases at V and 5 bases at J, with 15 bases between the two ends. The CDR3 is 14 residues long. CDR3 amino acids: CASSVQGPGETQYF. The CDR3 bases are TGTGCCAGCAGCGTCCAGGGGCCGGGGGAGACCCAGTACTTC.

The CDR3 bases are TGCGCCAGCAGCCAAAACAGGGGTCTCACAGATACGCAGTATTTT. It encodes CASSQNRGLTDTQYF. This chain uses TRBV4-1 with TRBJ2-3; TRBD1 matches 7 bases. Germline V CDR1 and CDR2: MGHRA, YSYEKL. The CDR3 runs 15 residues. The junction had 4 bases not matched to a gene; V was cut back by 2 bases and J by 2 bases.

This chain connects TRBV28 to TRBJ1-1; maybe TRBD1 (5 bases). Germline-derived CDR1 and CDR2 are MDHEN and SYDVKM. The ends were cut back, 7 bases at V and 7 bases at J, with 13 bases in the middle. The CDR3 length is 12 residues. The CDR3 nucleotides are TGTGCCAGCATTCAGGGTAAGGGTGAAGCTTTCTTT. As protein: CASIQGKGEAFF.

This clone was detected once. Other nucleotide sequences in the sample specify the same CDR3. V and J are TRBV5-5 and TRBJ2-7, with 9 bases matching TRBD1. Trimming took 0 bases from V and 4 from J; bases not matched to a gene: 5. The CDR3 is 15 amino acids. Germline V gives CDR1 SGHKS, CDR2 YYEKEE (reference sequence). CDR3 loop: CASSLGTGVGYEQYF. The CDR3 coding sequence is TGTGCCAGCAGCTTGGGGACAGGGGTCGGATACGAGCAGTACTTC.

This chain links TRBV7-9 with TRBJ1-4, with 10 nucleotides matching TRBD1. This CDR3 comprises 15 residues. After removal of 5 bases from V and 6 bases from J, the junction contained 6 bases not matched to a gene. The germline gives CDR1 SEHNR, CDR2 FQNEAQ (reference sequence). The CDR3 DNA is TGTGCCAGCAGCCTCCGGGACAGGGGAGATGAAAAACTGTTTTTT. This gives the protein CASSLRDRGDEKLFF.

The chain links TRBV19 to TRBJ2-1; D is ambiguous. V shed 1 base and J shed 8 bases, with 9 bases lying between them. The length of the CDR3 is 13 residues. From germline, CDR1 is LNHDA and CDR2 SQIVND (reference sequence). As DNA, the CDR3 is TGTGCCAGTAGTATAGCGGCTGCGGATGAGCAGTTCTTC. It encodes CASSIAAADEQFF.

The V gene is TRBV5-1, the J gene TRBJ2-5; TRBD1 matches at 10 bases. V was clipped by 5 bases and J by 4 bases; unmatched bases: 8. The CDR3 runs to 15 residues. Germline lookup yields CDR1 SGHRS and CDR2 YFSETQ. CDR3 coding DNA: TGCGCCAGCAGTTCCGGGACAGGGGTATTAGAGACCCAGTACTTC. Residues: CASSSGTGVLETQYF.